This T cell receptor (beta chain) is from a study of beta chain features in type 1 diabetes. V lost 5 bases and J lost 1; bases outside the gene matches: 9. Germline V gene sequence: CDR1 MGHRA, CDR2 YSYEKL. This CDR3 spans 18 amino acids. Study observations and caveats: A greater similarity of naive, central memory and Treg TCRB repertoires was seen among patients than among healthy donors. Individuals with type 1 diabetes displayed fewer insertions and more deletions at VDJ junctions.

Expressed TCRB transcripts were sequenced because the entire RNA isolate underwent reverse transcription. Sequencing used immunoSEQ multiplex PCR; TCRdb keeps in-frame clones, though not all of them. Altogether 240,000 or so clones are present, less than 35% being singletons, with the ten largest covering 4%. Blood was drawn once from each donor into heparinised tubes. The draws averaged around 120 mL. Every sorted population was more than 95% pure. This clone was seen more than once but under ten times. What it binds is not known. This chain uses TRBV4-1 with TRBJ2-3; TRBD2 matches at 13 bases. The TCR originated in a man aged 25 to 40 in good health. The material sequenced was central memory CD4+ T cells from blood. CDR3 loop: CASSDLGLAGEGTDTQYF. DNA of the CDR3: TGCGCCAGCAGCGACCTTGGACTAGCGGGAGAGGGCACAGATACGCAGTATTTT.